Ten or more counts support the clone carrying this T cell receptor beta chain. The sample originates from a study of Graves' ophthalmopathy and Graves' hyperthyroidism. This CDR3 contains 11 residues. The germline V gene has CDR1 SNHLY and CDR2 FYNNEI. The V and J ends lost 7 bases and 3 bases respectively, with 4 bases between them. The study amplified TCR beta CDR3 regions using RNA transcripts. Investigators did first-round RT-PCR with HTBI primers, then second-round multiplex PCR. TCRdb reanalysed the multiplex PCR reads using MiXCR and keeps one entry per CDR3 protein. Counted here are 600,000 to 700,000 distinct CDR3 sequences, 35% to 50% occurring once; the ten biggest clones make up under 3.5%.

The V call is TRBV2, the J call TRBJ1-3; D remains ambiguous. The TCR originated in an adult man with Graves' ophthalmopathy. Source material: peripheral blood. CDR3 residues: CASIGGNTIYF. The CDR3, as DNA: TGTGCCAGCATTGGTGGAAACACCATATATTTT.